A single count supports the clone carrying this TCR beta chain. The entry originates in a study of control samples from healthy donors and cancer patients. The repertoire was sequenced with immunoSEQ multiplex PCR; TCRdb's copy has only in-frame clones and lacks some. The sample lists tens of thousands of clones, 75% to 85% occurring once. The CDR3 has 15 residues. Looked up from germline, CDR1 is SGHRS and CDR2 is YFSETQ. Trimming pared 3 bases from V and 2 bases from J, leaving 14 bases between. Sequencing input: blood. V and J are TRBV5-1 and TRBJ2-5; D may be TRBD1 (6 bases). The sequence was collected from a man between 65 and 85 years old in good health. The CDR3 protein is CASSSPGTLQETQYF. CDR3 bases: TGCGCCAGCAGCTCCCCCGGGACACTTCAAGAGACCCAGTACTTC. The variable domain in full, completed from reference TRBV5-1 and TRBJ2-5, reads KAGVTQTPRYLIKTRGQQVTLSCSPISGHRSVSWYQQTPGQGLQFLFEYFSETQRNKGNFPGRFSGRQFSNSRSEMNVSTLELGDSALYLCASSSPGTLQETQYFGPGTRLLVL.